This T cell receptor (beta chain) is from a study of blood T cell repertoires in COVID-19 (dated by TCRdb to 2018 to 2020). For the study in its entirety: Samples from collaborators originated in the United States, Italy and Spain and spanned both the acute and convalescent phases of COVID-19. The prospective study material was composed of cDNA or gDNA derived from T cells, B-cell-depleted T cells, or PBMCs. Deeply sampled blood TCRbeta repertoires from subjects exposed to, actively infected with, or recovered from COVID-19 were included in the dataset. A freely available public database, intended as a resource for researchers studying the immune response to SARS-CoV-2, is where the repertoires were released. Samples came from the ongoing ImmuneRACE study (first 160 participants) plus 1,254 subjects from 6 global collaborators. The sample metadata nearly always contained a de-identified subject ID, COVID-19 status, age in years and sex. Where available, HLA class I and class II types were obtained from metadata supplied by the sample provider rather than from assay-based typing.

Collaborating institutions collected whole blood in K2EDTA tubes following their own protocols. Collaborator samples were shipped for TCRbeta analysis as frozen whole blood, isolated PBMCs, or DNA extracted from either sample type. From V the trimming removes 4 bases and from J it removes 4 bases, while the gene matches leave 5 bases of the junction unaccounted for. The germline V gene sets CDR1 to MDHEN and CDR2 to SYDVKM. The CDR3 goes from the cysteine to the phenylalanine over 15 residues. The sequence is cut down to CDR3 DNA, 45 bases in frame from base 1. Here is what the overall study found, with its caveats: How much clinical and demographic metadata was included differed by source and by participant, and the metadata was provided uncurated.

The immunoSEQ Assay, a bias-controlled multiplex PCR, was used to amplify TCRbeta CDR3 regions from genomic DNA. As for how the authors treated the data: Within the assay, amplification of reference gene primers was used to estimate how many nucleated cells each sample contained. To quantify the absolute abundance of each unique TCRbeta CDR3 rearrangement, sequence reads were collapsed and filtered. For each sample, productive Simpson clonality was calculated as the square root of Simpson's diversity index over productive rearrangements. TCRdb retrieved this table from immuneACCESS and kept in-frame rearrangements only. Not all clones are present; in checked studies, unresolved V genes account for under half, and no reason is known for the remainder. D and trimming come from the DNA, and the V and J calls and clone size come from that table. The sample has some 99,000 clones on record, over 75% of them singletons. The top ten constitute approximately 7% of the sample.

This clone appeared a single time. The antigen it recognizes is unknown. Base qualities are not provided; no much larger clone lies one nucleotide away. The sample consisted of peripheral blood. The clonotype originates from a woman between 50 and 59 years old with acute or convalescent COVID-19. The chain is assembled from TRBV28 and TRBJ2-2; 8 bases in the junction line up with TRBD1. CDR3 protein: CASSSTGVATGELFF. Read as DNA, the sequence is TGTGCCAGCAGTTCGACAGGGGTGGCCACCGGGGAGCTGTTTTTT.